Listed here is a single T cell receptor beta chain. The antigen is undetermined. The sample belongs to a study of a mutant IDH1 vaccine in newly diagnosed glioma. Study summary: At weeks 1, 3, 5, 7, 11, 15, 19 and 23, patients received a vaccination, eight in all.

The time point is: week 23, last vaccination. Topical imiquimod was applied with each vaccine dose, which held 300 ug of mutant IDH1 20-mer peptide. The assay was immunoSEQ multiplex PCR, and TCRdb's table has in-frame clones only and misses some. The sample contains approximately 35,000 clones, approximately 87% of which appear only once. This TCR came from a man in his forties with glioma. Sample: PBMCs, taken from a glioma patient whose treatment included an IDH1 peptide vaccine.

In DNA, the CDR3 is TGCGCCAGCAGCCAGCGGGAGCTCGGGCAAGAGACCCAGTACTTC. Protein: CASSQRELGQETQYF. The J gene is TRBJ2-5, the V gene TRBV4-1, with 7 bases aligning to TRBD2. The length of the CDR3 is 15 residues. The germline V gene has CDR1 MGHRA and CDR2 YSYEKL. Germline trimming cut 3 bases from V and 2 bases from J; bases unmatched to any gene: 6.